This TCR beta chain was observed in a study of T cells in women clearing cervical HPV infection. Study as a whole: Women with histologically confirmed HPV16-related CIN3 or worse, 2 with invasive cancer, served as cases. HLA type stays a possible confounder, typing being limited. Regarding the study as a whole: Richness plus V gene abundances separated cases from controls with AUC roughly 0.85.

MY09/MY11 PCR detected cervical HPV DNA; dot-blot assigned genotypes. As regards this clone: What it binds is not known. The read terminates 3 residues ahead of where the CDR3 ends, so the germline J gene completes it.

The CDR3 runs to 15 residues. The trim removed 4 bases at V and 8 bases at J, leaving 12 bases unmatched. CDR1 is SGHRS and CDR2 is YFSETQ in the germline V gene. Sequenced by immunoSEQ multiplex PCR; TCRdb stores in-frame clones only, minus some. Its table records more than 20,000 clones. The J gene is TRBJ2-4, the V gene TRBV5-1; 7 bases line up with TRBD2. Sequencing used blood buffy coat. The clonotype comes from a woman between 18 and 75 years old with a cervical HPV16 infection that either progressed to CIN3+ or cleared (not recorded which). The CDR3 loop reads CASSNGGFPVDIQYF. The CDR3 bases that were read are TGCGCCAGCAGCAACGGGGGGTTCCCCGTTGACATT. Using reference TRBV5-1 and TRBJ2-4 for the parts outside the CDR3, the full variable domain is KAGVTQTPRYLIKTRGQQVTLSCSPISGHRSVSWYQQTPGQGLQFLFEYFSETQRNKGNFPGRFSGRQFSNSRSEMNVSTLELGDSALYLCASSNGGFPVDIQYFGAGTRLSVL.